These 7 T cell receptor beta chains originate from one sample sequenced in a study of T cell responses to AZD1222 COVID-19 vaccine. Using immunoSEQ multiplex PCR, the repertoire was profiled, and TCRdb retains in-frame clones only, with some absent. Of just under 80,000 clones in the sample, 92% were seen once. The sample in question was peripheral blood, obtained 28 days after the second AZD1222 dose. Receptors were obtained from an adult who received the AZD1222 COVID-19 vaccine.

The gene calls are TRBV19 and TRBJ1-1; 9 positions agree with TRBD1. The CDR3 totals 16 residues. In germline, CDR1 is LNHDA, CDR2 SQIVND (reference sequence). Trimming cost V 5 bases and J 5 bases; bases outside gene matches: 12. The CDR3 loop is CASSQSAGQGNTEAFF. The CDR3 nucleotides read TGTGCCAGTAGTCAGAGCGCGGGACAGGGTAATACTGAAGCTTTCTTT.

The gene calls are TRBV19 and TRBJ2-6, with no clear D. The CDR3 is made up of 15 amino acids. V was clipped by 8 bases and J by 1 base, with 12 bases between them. Germline V gives CDR1 LNHDA, CDR2 SQIVND (reference sequence). The CDR3 protein is CASRLVLSGANVLTF. The CDR3 coding sequence is TGTGCCAGTCGACTTGTTTTGTCTGGGGCCAACGTCCTGACTTTC.

The chain employs TRBV9 and TRBJ1-5; D not certain. Trimming cost V 4 bases and J 5 bases, with 10 bases left between them. Germline V lookup: CDR1 SGDLS, CDR2 YYNGEE. The CDR3 has 13 amino acids. CDR3 protein: CASSSGTDQPQHF. The CDR3, as DNA: TGTGCCAGCAGCTCCGGAACGGATCAGCCCCAGCATTTT. The entire variable domain, with the rest obtained from reference TRBV9 and TRBJ1-5, is as follows: DSGVTQTPKHLITATGQRVTLRCSPRSGDLSVYWYQQSLDQGLQFLIQYYNGEERAKGNILERFSAQQFPDLHSELNLSSLELGDSALYFCASSSGTDQPQHFGDGTRLSIL.

CDR3 in amino acids: CASSDSGSNQPQHF. DNA for the CDR3: TGTGCCAGCAGTGATAGTGGGAGCAATCAGCCCCAGCATTTT. V usage is TRBV6-1 and J usage is TRBJ1-5; D unresolved. The CDR3 is 14 amino acids. V lost 3 bases and J 1 base, leaving 7 bases between the germline ends. CDR1 is MNHNS and CDR2 is SASEGT in the germline V gene.

This clone was picked up a small number of times. This specimen includes other DNA sequences encoding the same CDR3. The chain couples TRBV6-5 to TRBJ1-1; D is undetermined. Germline V lookup: CDR1 MNHEY, CDR2 SVGAGI. This CDR3 has 13 amino acids. Deletions cut 0 bases from V and 1 base from J, with 3 bases between. The CDR3 DNA sequence: TGTGCCAGCAGTTACTCACGGAACACTGAAGCTTTCTTT. Its protein is CASSYSRNTEAFF.

This clone was counted a few times. The chain recombines TRBV19 with TRBJ1-6, with 9 bases that match TRBD1. V shed 5 bases, J shed 8 bases, and the junction held 7 bases outside the gene matches. Germline CDR1 LNHDA, CDR2 SQIVND (reference sequence). The CDR3 loop spans 15 amino acids. CDR3: CASSPRTGVDSPLHF. The CDR3 DNA reads TGTGCCAGTAGTCCCCGGACAGGGGTCGATTCACCCCTCCACTTT.

The chain couples TRBV10-3 to TRBJ1-4, with a weak D call TRBD1 (5 bases). V dropped 0 bases and J dropped 5 bases, with 10 bases sitting between them. The CDR3 has 15 residues. The germline CDR1 and CDR2 sequences are ENHRY and SYGVKD. CDR3: CAISESGGGNEKLFF. DNA for the CDR3: TGTGCCATCAGTGAGTCCGGGGGTGGCAATGAAAAACTGTTTTTT.